Each of the 12 T cell receptor beta chains below was sequenced from the same sample in a study of response to subunit inactivated influenza vaccine. TCRdb redid the calling of the RT-PCR reads with MiXCR, one entry per CDR3 protein. The sample consists of 500,000 to 700,000 distinct CDR3 sequences, roughly a quarter of them appearing once. This same sample was also part of a study on T cells expressing NK-cell markers. As reported in that work: TCR beta libraries carry UMIs added by 5'RACE template switching.

This specimen was CD4+ T cells sorted from PBMCs, taken about 12 days after vaccination. Receptor source: a man aged 50-60 years who received an inactivated influenza vaccine.

CDR3 DNA sequence: TGTGCCAGCAGCCCCCGGAGGTCGAACACTGAAGCTTTCTTT. Encoded protein: CASSPRRSNTEAFF. The chain combines TRBV27 with TRBJ1-1; no clear D. V was clipped by 6 bases and J by 1 base, with 12 bases between them. Germline V gene data show CDR1 as MNHEY and CDR2 as SMNVEV (reference sequence). The CDR3 spans 14 residues.

J is TRBJ2-7 and V is TRBV5-5; tentative D call: TRBD1 (5 bases). From germline, CDR1 is SGHKS and CDR2 YYEKEE (reference sequence). Deletions cut 4 bases from V and 4 bases from J, with 15 bases between. The CDR3 contains 14 residues. The DNA of the CDR3 is TGTGCCAGCAGCGTGGACACGACATCATACGAGCAGTACTTC. This sequence encodes CASSVDTTSYEQYF.

This clonotype came up a few times. The genes are TRBV20-1 and TRBJ2-7; D is uncertain. CDR1 DFQATT and CDR2 SNEGSKA come from the germline V gene (reference sequence). V lost 1 base and J lost 0, with 10 bases in between. The CDR3 totals 14 residues. The CDR3 nucleotides read TGCAGTGCTAGAGTATGGCCGAGCTCCTACGAGCAGTACTTC. This gives the protein CSARVWPSSYEQYF.

This clonotype has a count of ten or more. The V and J genes are TRBV5-1 and TRBJ2-5; maybe TRBD1 (5 bases). The V gene's germline CDR1 is SGHRS and CDR2 YFSETQ. Trimming removed 0 bases at V and 4 bases at J, with 10 bases between. The length of the CDR3 is 14 residues. This CDR3 is CASSLVGHGETQYF. The CDR3 bases are TGCGCCAGCAGCTTGGTTGGACACGGAGAGACCCAGTACTTC.

The chain joins TRBV20-1 to TRBJ2-1, with 12 positions matching TRBD2. The trim removed 3 bases at V and 9 bases at J, leaving 12 bases unmatched. This CDR3 spans 16 amino acids. Germline assignment: CDR1 DFQATT and CDR2 SNEGSKA (reference sequence). This CDR3 reads CSASPLAGGTDVEQFF. CDR3 bases: TGCAGTGCTAGTCCCCTAGCGGGAGGGACCGACGTTGAGCAGTTCTTC.

This clonotype was found a few times. The rearrangement links TRBV7-2 to TRBJ2-2, with D perhaps matching TRBD2 (5 bases). The CDR3 is made up of 14 amino acids. Trimming pared 5 bases from V and 7 bases from J, leaving 14 bases between. Germline values: CDR1 SGHTA, CDR2 FQGNSA. The CDR3 coding sequence is TGTGCCAGCAGCCCTAGGTCGGGGAGCGGGGAGCTGTTTTTT. This translates into CASSPRSGSGELFF. Full variable domain (remainder filled in from reference TRBV7-2 and TRBJ2-2): GAGVSQSPSNKVTEKGKDVELRCDPISGHTALYWYRQSLGQGLEFLIYFQGNSAPDKSGLPSDRFSAERTGGSVSTLTIQRTQQEDSAVYLCASSPRSGSGELFFGEGSRLTVL.

CDR3 in DNA: TGTGCCAGCAGCCCAGGGGGCCCGCTTAGCAATCAGCCCCAGCATTTT. This codes for CASSPGGPLSNQPQHF. The chain joins TRBV7-2 to TRBJ1-5; 8 positions match TRBD1. This CDR3 comprises 16 residues. Germline loops: CDR1 SGHTA, CDR2 FQGNSA. V was pared by 5 bases and J by 0 bases, with 6 bases of the junction left unmatched. Looking up the rest from reference TRBV7-2 and TRBJ1-5 gives the full variable domain: GAGVSQSPSNKVTEKGKDVELRCDPISGHTALYWYRQSLGQGLEFLIYFQGNSAPDKSGLPSDRFSAERTGGSVSTLTIQRTQQEDSAVYLCASSPGGPLSNQPQHFGDGTRLSIL.

This clonotype has at least ten counts. The chain uses TRBV4-1 and TRBJ1-2; 7 nucleotides align to TRBD1. The V gene end was trimmed by 0 bases and the J gene end by 5 bases; junction bases not matched to a gene: 6. The length of the CDR3 is 15 residues. The germline gives CDR1 MGHRA, CDR2 YSYEKL. This CDR3 reads CASSQDRGGAYGYTF. CDR3 bases: TGCGCCAGCAGCCAAGATAGAGGGGGCGCTTATGGCTACACCTTC.

V gene TRBV11-2 combines with J gene TRBJ1-2, with D tentatively TRBD1 (5 bases). Trimming pared 5 bases from V and 4 bases from J, leaving 17 bases between. CDR3 size: 15 residues. Germline V gene sequence: CDR1 SGHAT, CDR2 FQNNGV. In DNA, the CDR3 is TGTGCCAGCAGCCCAATCCGGACACGGGGCTATGGCTACACCTTC. It yields the protein CASSPIRTRGYGYTF.

In its sample, this clonotype was seen many times. This chain's CDR3 is CASSLAVSGHEQFF. DNA of the CDR3: TGTGCCAGCAGCTTAGCCGTTAGCGGGCATGAGCAGTTCTTC. The rearrangement joins TRBV7-6 to TRBJ2-1; 7 nucleotides match TRBD2. The germline V gene has CDR1 SGHVS and CDR2 FNYEAQ. The CDR3 spans 14 residues. Trimming removed 0 bases from V and 8 bases from J; junction bases left unmatched: 4. Variable domain in full (rest from reference TRBV7-6 and TRBJ2-1): GAGVSQSPRYKVTKRGQDVALRCDPISGHVSLYWYRQALGQGPEFLTYFNYEAQQDKSGLPNDRFSAERPEGSISTLTIQRTEQRDSAMYRCASSLAVSGHEQFFGPGTRLTVL.

This clonotype was seen more than once but under ten times. V is TRBV5-6 and J is TRBJ1-3; 8 nucleotides align to TRBD1. Germline trimming cut 4 bases from V and 0 bases from J; bases unmatched to any gene: 6. CDR3 length: 16 amino acids. Germline V CDR1 and CDR2: SGHDT, YYEEEE. CDR3 in amino acids: CASSHIDRGSGNTIYF. The CDR3 DNA reads TGTGCCAGCAGCCACATTGACAGGGGCTCTGGAAACACCATATATTTT.

V is TRBV20-1 and J is TRBJ2-1; 7 bases fit TRBD2. The ends lost 1 base at V and 3 bases at J; junction bases unmatched: 6. Looked up from germline, CDR1 is DFQATT and CDR2 is SNEGSKA (reference sequence). The CDR3 runs to 15 residues. The CDR3 bases are TGCAGTGCTAGAGCTCCGGGACTAAACTACAATGAGCAGTTCTTC. Encoded protein: CSARAPGLNYNEQFF.